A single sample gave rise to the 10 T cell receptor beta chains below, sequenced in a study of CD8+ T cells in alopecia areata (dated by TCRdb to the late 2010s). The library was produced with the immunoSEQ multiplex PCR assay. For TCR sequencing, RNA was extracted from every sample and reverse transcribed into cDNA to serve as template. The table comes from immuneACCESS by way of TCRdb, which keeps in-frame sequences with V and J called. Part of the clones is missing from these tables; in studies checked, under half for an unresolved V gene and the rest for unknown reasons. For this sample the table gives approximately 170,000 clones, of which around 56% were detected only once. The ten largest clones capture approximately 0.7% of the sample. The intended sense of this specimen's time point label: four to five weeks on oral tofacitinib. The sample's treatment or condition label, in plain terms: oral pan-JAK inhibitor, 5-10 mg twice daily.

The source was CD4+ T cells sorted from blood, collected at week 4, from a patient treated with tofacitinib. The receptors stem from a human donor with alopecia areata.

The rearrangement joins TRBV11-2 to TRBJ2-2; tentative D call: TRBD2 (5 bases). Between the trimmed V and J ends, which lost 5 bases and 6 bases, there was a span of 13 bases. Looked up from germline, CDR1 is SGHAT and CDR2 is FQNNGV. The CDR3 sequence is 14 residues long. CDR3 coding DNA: TGTGCCAGCAGCGCCATCCGGGGTTCCGGGGAGCTGTTTTTT. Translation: CASSAIRGSGELFF.

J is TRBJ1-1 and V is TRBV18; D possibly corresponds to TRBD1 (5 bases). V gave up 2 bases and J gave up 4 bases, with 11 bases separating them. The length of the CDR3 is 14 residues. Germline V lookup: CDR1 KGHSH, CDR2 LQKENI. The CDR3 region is CASSPVGLGTEAFF. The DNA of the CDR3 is TGTGCCAGCTCACCAGTGGGGCTCGGCACTGAAGCTTTCTTT. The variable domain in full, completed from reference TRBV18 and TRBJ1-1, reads NAGVMQNPRHLVRRRGQEARLRCSPMKGHSHVYWYRQLPEEGLKFMVYLQKENIIDESGMPKERFSAEFPKEGPSILRIQQVVRGDSAAYFCASSPVGLGTEAFFGQGTRLTVV.

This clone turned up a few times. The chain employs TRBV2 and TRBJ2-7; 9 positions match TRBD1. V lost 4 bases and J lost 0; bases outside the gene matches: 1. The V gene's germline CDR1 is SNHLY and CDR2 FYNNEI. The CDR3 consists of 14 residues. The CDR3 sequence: CASSVGQGSYEQYF. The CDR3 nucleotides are TGTGCCAGCAGTGTGGGACAGGGCTCCTACGAGCAGTACTTC.

The CDR3 region has the DNA TGTGCCAGCAGTGAGGAACAGGGGGCCTACGAGCAGTACTTC. Translated: CASSEEQGAYEQYF. The V and J genes are TRBV2 and TRBJ2-7, with 8 bases matching TRBD1. The V gene end was trimmed by 3 bases and the J gene end by 2 bases; junction bases not matched to a gene: 3. Germline loops: CDR1 SNHLY, CDR2 FYNNEI. The CDR3 extends over 14 amino acids.

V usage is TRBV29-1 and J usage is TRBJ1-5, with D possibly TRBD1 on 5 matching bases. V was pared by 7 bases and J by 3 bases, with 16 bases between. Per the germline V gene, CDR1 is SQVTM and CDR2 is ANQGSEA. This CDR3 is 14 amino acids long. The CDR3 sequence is CSAVVGQANQPQHF. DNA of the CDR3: TGCAGCGCCGTGGTGGGGCAAGCCAATCAGCCCCAGCATTTT.

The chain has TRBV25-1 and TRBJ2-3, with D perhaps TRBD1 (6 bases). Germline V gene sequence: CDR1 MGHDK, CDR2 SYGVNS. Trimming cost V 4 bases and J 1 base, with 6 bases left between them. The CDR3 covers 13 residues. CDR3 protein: CASSGQGTDTQYF. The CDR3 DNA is TGTGCCAGCAGTGGACAGGGCACAGATACGCAGTATTTT.

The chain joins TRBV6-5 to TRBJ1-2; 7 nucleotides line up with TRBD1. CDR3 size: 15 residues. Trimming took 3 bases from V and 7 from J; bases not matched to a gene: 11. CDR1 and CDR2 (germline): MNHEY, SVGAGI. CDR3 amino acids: CASSYSGTVAPGYTF. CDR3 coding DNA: TGTGCCAGCAGTTATTCCGGGACAGTCGCTCCTGGCTACACCTTC.

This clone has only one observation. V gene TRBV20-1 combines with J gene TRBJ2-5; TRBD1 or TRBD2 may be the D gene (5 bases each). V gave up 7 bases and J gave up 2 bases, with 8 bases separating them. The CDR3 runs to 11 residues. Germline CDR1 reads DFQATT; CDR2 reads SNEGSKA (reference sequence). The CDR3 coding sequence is TGCAGTGGGGACCATCAAGAGACCCAGTACTTC. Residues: CSGDHQETQYF.

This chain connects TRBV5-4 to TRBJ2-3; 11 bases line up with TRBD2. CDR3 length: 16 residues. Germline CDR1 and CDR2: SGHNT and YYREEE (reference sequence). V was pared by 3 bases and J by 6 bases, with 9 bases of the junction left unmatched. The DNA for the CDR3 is TGTGCCAGCAGCTCCAGTATAGCGGGAGGGGGTGATACGCAGTATTTT. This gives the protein CASSSSIAGGGDTQYF.

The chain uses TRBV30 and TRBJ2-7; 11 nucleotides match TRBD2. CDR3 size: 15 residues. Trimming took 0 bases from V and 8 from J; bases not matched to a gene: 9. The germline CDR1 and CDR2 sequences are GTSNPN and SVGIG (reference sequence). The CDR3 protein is CAWSVPASGRPQQYF. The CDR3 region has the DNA TGTGCCTGGAGTGTACCGGCTAGCGGGAGGCCCCAGCAGTACTTC.